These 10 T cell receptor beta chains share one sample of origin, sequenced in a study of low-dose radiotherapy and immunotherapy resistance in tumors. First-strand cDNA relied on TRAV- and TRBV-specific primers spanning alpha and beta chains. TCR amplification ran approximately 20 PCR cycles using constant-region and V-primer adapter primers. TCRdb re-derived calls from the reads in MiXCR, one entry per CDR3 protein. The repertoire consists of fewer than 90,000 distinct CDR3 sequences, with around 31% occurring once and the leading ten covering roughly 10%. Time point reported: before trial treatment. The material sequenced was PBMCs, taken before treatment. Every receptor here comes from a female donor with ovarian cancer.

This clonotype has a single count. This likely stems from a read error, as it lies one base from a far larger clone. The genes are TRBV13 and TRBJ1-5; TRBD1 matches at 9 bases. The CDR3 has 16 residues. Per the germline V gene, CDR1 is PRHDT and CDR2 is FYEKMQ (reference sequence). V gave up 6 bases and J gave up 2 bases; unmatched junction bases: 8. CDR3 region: CASSDTGGRGNQPQHF. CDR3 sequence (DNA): TGTGCCAGCAGTGACACAGGGGGCAGGGGCAATCAGCCCCAGCATTTT.

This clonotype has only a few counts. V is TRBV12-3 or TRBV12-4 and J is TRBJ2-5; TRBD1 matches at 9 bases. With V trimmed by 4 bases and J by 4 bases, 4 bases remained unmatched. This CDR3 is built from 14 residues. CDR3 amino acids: CASSSTGGPETQYF. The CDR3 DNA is TGTGCCAGCAGTTCTACAGGGGGCCCAGAGACCCAGTACTTC.

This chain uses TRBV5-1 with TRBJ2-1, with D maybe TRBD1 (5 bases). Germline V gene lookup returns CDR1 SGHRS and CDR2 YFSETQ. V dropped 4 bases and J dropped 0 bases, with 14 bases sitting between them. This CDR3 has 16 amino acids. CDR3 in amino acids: CASSTDTAYSYNEQFF. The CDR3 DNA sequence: TGCGCCAGCAGCACGGACACGGCTTACTCCTACAATGAGCAGTTCTTC.

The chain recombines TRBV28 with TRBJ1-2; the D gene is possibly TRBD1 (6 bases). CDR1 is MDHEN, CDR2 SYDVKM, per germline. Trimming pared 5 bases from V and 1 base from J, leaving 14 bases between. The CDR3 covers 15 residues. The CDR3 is CASSVTGLLNYGYTF. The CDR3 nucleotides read TGTGCCAGCAGTGTGACAGGACTACTTAACTATGGCTACACCTTC.

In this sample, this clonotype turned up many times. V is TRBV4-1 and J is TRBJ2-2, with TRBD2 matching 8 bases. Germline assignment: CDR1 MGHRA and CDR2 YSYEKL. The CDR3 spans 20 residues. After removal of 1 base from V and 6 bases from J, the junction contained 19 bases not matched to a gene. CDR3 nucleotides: TGCGCCAGCAGCCAAGTTTCGGTGAGGGTGGCGGGAGGAGACGCCGGGGAGCTGTTTTTT. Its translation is CASSQVSVRVAGGDAGELFF.

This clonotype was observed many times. DNA of the CDR3: TGTGCCAGCAGCTTGTCACCCACCGCAACTAGCGGGGGGACCACAGATACGCAGTATTTT. Encoded protein: CASSLSPTATSGGTTDTQYF. V and J are TRBV5-4 and TRBJ2-3; 12 positions agree with TRBD2. Germline values: CDR1 SGHNT, CDR2 YYREEE (reference sequence). The CDR3 is 20 residues long. Germline trimming cut 1 base from V and 2 bases from J; bases unmatched to any gene: 14.

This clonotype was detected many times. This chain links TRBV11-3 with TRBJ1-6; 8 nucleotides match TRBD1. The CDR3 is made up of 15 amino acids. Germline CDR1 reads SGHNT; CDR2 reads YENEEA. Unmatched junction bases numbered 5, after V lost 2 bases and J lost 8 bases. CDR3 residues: CASSLKQGADSPLHF. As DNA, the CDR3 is TGTGCCAGCAGCTTAAAGCAGGGGGCTGATTCACCCCTCCACTTT.

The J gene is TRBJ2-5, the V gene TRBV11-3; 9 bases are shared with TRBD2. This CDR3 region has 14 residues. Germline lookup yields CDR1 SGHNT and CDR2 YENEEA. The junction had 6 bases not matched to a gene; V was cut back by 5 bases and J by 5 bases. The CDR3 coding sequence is TGTGCCAGCAGCCGCGGGGGGGCTCATGAGACCCAGTACTTC. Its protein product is CASSRGGAHETQYF.

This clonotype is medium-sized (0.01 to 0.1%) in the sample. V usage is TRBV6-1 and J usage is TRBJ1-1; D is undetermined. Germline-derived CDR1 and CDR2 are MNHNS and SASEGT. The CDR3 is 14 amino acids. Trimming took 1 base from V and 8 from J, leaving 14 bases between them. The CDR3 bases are TGTGCCAGCAGTGAAGGGACGCCGCGGAAGGAAGCTTTCTTT. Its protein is CASSEGTPRKEAFF.

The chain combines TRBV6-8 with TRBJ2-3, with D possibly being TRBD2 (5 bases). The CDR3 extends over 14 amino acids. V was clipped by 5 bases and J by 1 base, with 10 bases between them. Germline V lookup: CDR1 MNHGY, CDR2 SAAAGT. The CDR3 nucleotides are TGTGCCAGCAGTGAACTAGGAGGCACAGATACGCAGTATTTT. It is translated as CASSELGGTDTQYF.